This TCR beta chain was retrieved from a study of blood T cell repertoires in COVID-19. Study at large: The United States, Italy and Spain provided the acute and convalescent COVID-19 samples. PBMCs, B-cell-depleted T cells, or T cells provided the cDNA or gDNA that made up the material.

Original processing notes: Amplification with reference gene primers provided the estimates of nucleated cell counts. The data were produced by immunoSEQ multiplex PCR, yet TCRdb's version contains in-frame clones alone and is incomplete. For V, J and clone size, that table is used; D and trimming come from the DNA. The table has more than 75,000 clones, around 88% seen once. Germline CDR1 reads GTSNPN; CDR2 reads SVGIG (reference sequence). The CDR3 runs to 15 residues. V was pared by 2 bases and J by 5 bases, with 8 bases of the junction left unmatched. The rearrangement uses TRBV30 and TRBJ1-5, with 8 positions matching TRBD1. This sequence originates from a woman older than 75 with acute or convalescent COVID-19. Material: peripheral blood. CDR3 loop: CAWSLLDRADQPQHF. The CDR3 DNA is TGTGCCTGGAGTCTACTGGACAGGGCCGATCAGCCCCAGCATTTT.